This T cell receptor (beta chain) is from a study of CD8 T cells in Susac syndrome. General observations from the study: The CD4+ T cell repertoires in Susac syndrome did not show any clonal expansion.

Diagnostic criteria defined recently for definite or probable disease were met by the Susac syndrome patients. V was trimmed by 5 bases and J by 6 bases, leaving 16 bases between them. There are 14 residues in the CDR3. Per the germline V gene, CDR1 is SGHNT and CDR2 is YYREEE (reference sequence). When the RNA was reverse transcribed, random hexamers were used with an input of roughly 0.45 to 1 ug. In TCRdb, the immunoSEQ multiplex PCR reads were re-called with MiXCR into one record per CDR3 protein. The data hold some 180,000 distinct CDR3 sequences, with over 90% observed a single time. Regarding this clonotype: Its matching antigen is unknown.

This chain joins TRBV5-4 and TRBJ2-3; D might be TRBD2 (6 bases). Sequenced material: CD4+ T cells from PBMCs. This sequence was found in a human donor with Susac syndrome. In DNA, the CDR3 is TGTGCCAGCAGGGTAGGGACTGTAGGGGATACGCAGTATTTT. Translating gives CASRVGTVGDTQYF. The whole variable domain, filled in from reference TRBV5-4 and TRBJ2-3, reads ETGVTQSPTHLIKTRGQQVTLRCSSQSGHNTVSWYQQALGQGPQFIFQYYREEENGRGNFPPRFSGLQFPNYSSELNVNALELDDSALYLCASRVGTVGDTQYFGPGTRLTVL.